The 5 T cell receptor beta chains reported below all come from one sample, sequenced in a study of blood T cell repertoires in COVID-19. Generated by immunoSEQ multiplex PCR, the TCRdb table keeps only in-frame clones and is missing some. In the table there are some 130,000 clones, 80% to 85% of which are singletons. Sequencing was carried out using peripheral blood. These receptors were collected from a woman between 25 and 40 years old who had recovered from COVID-19.

This sequence joins TRBV7-8 and TRBJ2-7; TRBD2 might be the D (6 bases). The ends were cut back, 5 bases at V and 2 bases at J, with 22 bases in the middle. Germline CDR1 SGHVS, CDR2 FQNEAQ. The CDR3 is 17 amino acids. The CDR3: CASSQGVWRGDTYEQYF. The CDR3, as DNA: TGTGCCAGCAGCCAAGGGGTTTGGAGGGGAGACACCTACGAGCAGTACTTC.

This clone was found a few times. This chain joins TRBV6-6 and TRBJ2-1, with no clear D. CDR3 length: 13 residues. Germline V gene sequence: CDR1 MNHNY, CDR2 SVGAGI (reference sequence). V was cut by 3 bases and J by 4 bases, with 7 bases left in between. In nucleotides, the CDR3 is TGTGCCAGCAGTTATGAGGAATACAATGAGCAGTTCTTC. Translating it yields CASSYEEYNEQFF.

The V gene is TRBV5-1, the J gene TRBJ2-1; D possibly corresponds to TRBD1 (5 bases). CDR3 length: 18 residues. V lost 0 bases to trimming and J lost 6 bases, with 22 bases between them. Germline V lookup: CDR1 SGHRS, CDR2 YFSETQ. The CDR3 DNA reads TGCGCCAGCAGCTTGGATGCTAGGGGTCAAAGACCCTCCAATGAGCAGTTCTTC. Protein: CASSLDARGQRPSNEQFF.

This chain joins TRBV25-1 and TRBJ2-5; D might be TRBD2 (6 bases). The CDR3 is 15 residues long. CDR1 is MGHDK, CDR2 SYGVNS, per germline. Trimming left V 0 bases short and J 5 bases short, with 13 bases between. The CDR3 DNA is TGTGCCAGCAGTGAATATGCGGGGAGTCGGGAGACCCAGTACTTC. This translates into CASSEYAGSRETQYF.

This chain links TRBV7-3 with TRBJ2-1; tentative D call: TRBD2 (5 bases). Trimming pared 2 bases from V and 5 bases from J, leaving 10 bases between. This CDR3 region has 14 residues. Germline CDR1 reads SGHTA; CDR2 reads FQGTGA. The CDR3 protein is CASSLGGLNNEQFF. In nucleotides, the CDR3 is TGTGCCAGCAGCTTAGGCGGGCTGAACAATGAGCAGTTCTTC.